The clone carrying this TCR beta chain was seen once. Sequenced by immunoSEQ multiplex PCR; TCRdb stores in-frame clones only, minus some. The table lists fewer than 350,000 clones, roughly nine tenths of them singletons. Germline loops: CDR1 WNHNN, CDR2 SYGVQD (reference sequence). The CDR3 is 13 amino acids. The junction had 0 bases not matched to a gene; V was cut back by 5 bases and J by 6 bases. The sample originates from a study of blood T cell repertoires in COVID-19. About the study: PBMCs, B-cell-depleted T cells, or T cells provided the cDNA or gDNA that made up the material.

The V call is TRBV10-1, the J call TRBJ2-2; TRBD2 matches at 10 bases. The specimen sequenced was peripheral blood. The clonotype originates from a woman in her 30s with COVID-19, enrolled during active disease. The CDR3, as DNA: TGCGCCAGCAGTAGCGGGGGGGCCGGGGAGCTGTTTTTT. Translating gives CASSSGGAGELFF.